This T cell receptor (beta chain) originates from a study of identifying expanded T cells in peripheral blood. With respect to this clone: Its antigen remains unknown.

Germline V gene data show CDR1 as MNHEY and CDR2 as SVGAGI. V lost 5 bases to trimming and J lost 6 bases; unmatched junction nucleotides: 8. The CDR3 totals 15 residues. Some clones are missing from TCRdb's copy, which holds only in-frame ones; the method was immunoSEQ multiplex PCR. The sample lists 50,000 to 70,000 clones; approximately 87% were seen once. During the collection period, no donor immune events like infections were recorded. Study outcomes and limitations: Differentially abundant clones: roughly 1.2 between replicates, approximately 15 at approximately two weeks, 19 to 20 at four. Across healthy donors, higher total template counts meant significantly greater two-week count variance.

This TCR derives from a person between 18 and 69 years old in good health. The sequencing sample was made of blood. V usage is TRBV6-5 and J usage is TRBJ2-7, with 12 bases aligning to TRBD1. The CDR3 spells CASSPGTGGFFEQYF. The CDR3 DNA reads TGTGCCAGCAGTCCGGGGACAGGGGGCTTTTTCGAGCAGTACTTC.